This record concerns one T cell receptor (beta chain) sequence. No cognate antigen has been identified for it. Per-nucleotide qualities are absent, and no much larger clonotype sits a single base away. Library preparation employed the immunoSEQ multiplex PCR assay. For TCR sequencing, RNA was extracted from every sample and reverse transcribed into cDNA to serve as template. SuperScript III was used to make first-strand cDNA, primed with a 2:1 mix of oligo-dT and random hexamers. A synthetic immune receptor repertoire was used to gauge amplification bias, and whatever bias remained was removed computationally. The authors processed their data as follows. Raw reads were preprocessed for error removal, and CDR3 was defined according to IMGT conventions as running from the conserved cysteine to phenylalanine. Clonality was calculated as 1 minus Shannon entropy normalized by log2 of the number of productive unique TCRs. Scalp TCRbeta sequences were cross-referenced with sorted blood CD4 and CD8 repertoires so that the CD4 or CD8 identity of scalp clones could be inferred. TCRdb carries this immuneACCESS record with in-frame sequences only. Its versions omit some clonotypes, under half of them owing to an unresolved V gene in the studies checked, with the rest unexplained. The V and J calls and clone size come from that table; D and trimming were worked out from the DNA. For this sample the table gives 180,000 or so clones, of which 40% to 55% were detected only once. Jointly, the top ten make up around 10% of the sample.

The treatment or condition label corresponds to: oral pan-JAK inhibitor, 5-10 mg twice daily. Lesional scalp punch biopsies and peripheral blood were obtained from alopecia areata patients. PBMCs were isolated by density centrifugation and stained for CD3, CD4 and CD8, and CD4+ and CD8+ T cells were sorted on a FACSAria. This entry belongs to a study of CD8+ T cells in alopecia areata (dated by TCRdb to 2016 to 2019). About the full investigation: The treated patients, all with moderate-to-severe alopecia areata, were enrolled in an open-label pilot trial of oral tofacitinib given at 5 to 10 mg twice daily. Patients on tofacitinib were biopsied at baseline and after 4 and 24 weeks of treatment, and several of the patients also had a later scalp biopsy. For the treated patients, the SALT score, which quantifies what percentage of scalp surface area is affected, served as the measure of disease severity. The study used high-throughput TCRbeta sequencing to examine T cell clonal expansion in alopecia areata, in both the C3H/HeJ mouse model and human patients. Clonality in the scalp was compared among normal scalp (n=4), patchy alopecia areata scalp (n=8), and alopecia totalis/universalis scalp (n=8). immunoSEQ multiplex PCR using 35 Vbeta forward primers and 13 Jbeta reverse primers was used to amplify TCRbeta CDR3 regions. RNA came from the PAXgene miRNA kit for fixed scalp, the miRNeasy kit for PBMCs, and the RNeasy kit for mouse skin. Tofacitinib was given for 6 to 18 months, followed by 6 months of follow-up off drug to assess delayed response and recurrence. On the human side, TCRbeta sequencing was run on scalp tissue and on sorted CD4+ and CD8+ peripheral blood T cells from healthy controls and from alopecia areata patients with either patchy or totalis/universalis disease.

Beyond this particular receptor, the publication reports: Resident alphabeta T cells in normal human skin are also sequenced, complicating scalp TCR repertoire analysis, unlike mouse skin dominated by gammadelta T cells. Compared with mice, TCR sequences shared between patients were less clear, possibly partly because of HLA diversity across the patient population. During tofacitinib treatment, many expanded lesional clones remained in scalp and blood, and this persistence may partly explain relapse after treatment is stopped. Compared with normal scalp, lesional scalp, particularly in alopecia totalis/universalis, had higher clonality and more expanded CD8+ clones, which suggests antigenic drive. Because the treated cohort was small and had only one nonresponder, larger studies are needed to examine links between baseline CD8+ expansion and response. Tofacitinib significantly lowered scalp clonality and the number of expanded CD8+ clones among the top 100 scalp clones.

This TCR was recovered from a human donor with alopecia areata. The specimen was CD8+ T cells sorted from blood, collected at approximately week 52, from a patient treated with tofacitinib.

The DNA sequence is as follows: TGTGCCAGCAGTTTATCCGGGGGGATTAATCAGCCCCAGCATTTT. It specifies CASSLSGGINQPQHF. Recombination linked TRBV27 to TRBJ1-5, with a tentative D gene TRBD1 over 5 matching bases. Spanning cysteine to phenylalanine, the CDR3 consists of 15 amino acids. Only CDR3 DNA is held: 45 bases, read in frame from base 1. The germline V gene (reference sequence) supplies CDR1 MNHEY and CDR2 SMNVEV. At the junction V is shortened by 0 bases and J by 4 bases, with 10 bases in between.